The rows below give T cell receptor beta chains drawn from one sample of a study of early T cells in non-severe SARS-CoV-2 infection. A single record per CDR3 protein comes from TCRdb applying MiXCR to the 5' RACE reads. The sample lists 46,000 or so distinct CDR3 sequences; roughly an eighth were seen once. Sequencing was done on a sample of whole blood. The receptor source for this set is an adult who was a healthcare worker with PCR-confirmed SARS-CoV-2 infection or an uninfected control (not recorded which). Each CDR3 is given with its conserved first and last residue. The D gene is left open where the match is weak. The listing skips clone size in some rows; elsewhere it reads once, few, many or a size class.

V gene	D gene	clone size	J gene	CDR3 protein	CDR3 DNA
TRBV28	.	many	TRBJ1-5	CASKSPRKFSNQPQHF	TGTGCCAGCAAATCCCCCAGGAAGTTTAGCAATCAGCCCCAGCATTTT
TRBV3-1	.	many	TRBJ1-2	CASSQKGGQLYTF	TGTGCCAGCAGCCAGAAAGGGGGGCAGCTTTACACCTTC
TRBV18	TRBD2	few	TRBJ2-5	CASSPPFERGIQETQYF	TGTGCCAGCTCACCACCGTTCGAGCGGGGGATACAAGAGACCCAGTACTTC
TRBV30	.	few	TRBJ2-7	CAGGTNSYEQYF	TGTGCCGGTGGGACGAACTCCTACGAGCAGTACTTC
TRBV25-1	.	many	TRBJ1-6	CASSGGPSSYNSPLHF	TGTGCCAGCAGTGGGGGTCCCAGCTCCTATAATTCACCCCTCCACTTT
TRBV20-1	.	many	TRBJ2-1	CSASRGYNEQFF	TGCAGTGCTAGTCGCGGGTACAATGAGCAGTTCTTC
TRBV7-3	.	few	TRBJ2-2	CASSSSLQGTGELFF	TGTGCCAGCAGCTCCAGCCTACAGGGAACCGGGGAGCTGTTTTTT
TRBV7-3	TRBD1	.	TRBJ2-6	CASSLIGRDSLSGANVLTF	TGTGCCAGCAGCTTAATTGGTCGGGACAGCCTCTCTGGGGCCAACGTCCTGACTTTC
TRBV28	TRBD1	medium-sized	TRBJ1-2	CASRPQGDESGYTF	TGTGCCAGCAGACCACAGGGGGATGAAAGTGGCTACACCTTC
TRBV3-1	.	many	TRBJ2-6	CASSLRGGHSGANVLTF	TGTGCCAGCAGCCTCCGCGGGGGCCACTCTGGGGCCAACGTCCTGACTTTC
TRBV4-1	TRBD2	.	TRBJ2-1	CASSQPPGLAGGPTRGEQFF	TGCGCCAGCAGCCAACCTCCGGGACTAGCGGGAGGACCGACTAGGGGTGAGCAGTTCTTC
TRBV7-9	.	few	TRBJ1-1	CASSQPGTANTEAFF	TGTGCCAGCAGCCAACCGGGGACTGCCAACACTGAAGCTTTCTTT
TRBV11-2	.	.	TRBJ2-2	CASSHLGTGNTGELFF	TGTGCCAGCAGCCACCTCGGGACTGGGAACACCGGGGAGCTGTTTTTT
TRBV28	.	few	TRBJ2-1	CASSSGFGYNEQFF	TGTGCCAGCAGTTCGGGTTTCGGGTACAATGAGCAGTTCTTC
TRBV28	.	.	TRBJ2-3	CASSALTDTQYF	TGTGCCAGCAGTGCTCTAACAGATACGCAGTATTTT
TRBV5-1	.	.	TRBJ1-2	CASSLASPETNGYTF	TGCGCCAGCAGCTTGGCGTCACCCGAGACAAATGGCTACACCTTC
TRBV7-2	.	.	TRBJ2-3	CASRRGHSTDTQYF	TGTGCCAGCAGGAGGGGACACAGCACAGATACGCAGTATTTT
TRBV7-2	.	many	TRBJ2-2	CASSFALGDSGELFF	TGTGCCAGCAGCTTCGCTCTCGGGGACTCCGGGGAGCTGTTTTTT
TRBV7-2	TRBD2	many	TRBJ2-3	CASTLAGGIDTQYF	TGTGCCAGCACCCTAGCGGGGGGCATAGATACGCAGTATTTT
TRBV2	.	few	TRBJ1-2	CAGATLRGAGYTF	TGTGCCGGGGCTACGTTGCGGGGAGCGGGCTACACCTTC
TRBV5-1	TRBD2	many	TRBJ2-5	CASSSVPSGGAGETQYF	TGCGCCAGCAGCTCGGTACCTAGCGGGGGGGCCGGAGAGACCCAGTACTTC
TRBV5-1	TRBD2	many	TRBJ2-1	CASSQGTSYEQFF	TGCGCCAGCAGCCAGGGGACTAGCTATGAGCAGTTCTTC